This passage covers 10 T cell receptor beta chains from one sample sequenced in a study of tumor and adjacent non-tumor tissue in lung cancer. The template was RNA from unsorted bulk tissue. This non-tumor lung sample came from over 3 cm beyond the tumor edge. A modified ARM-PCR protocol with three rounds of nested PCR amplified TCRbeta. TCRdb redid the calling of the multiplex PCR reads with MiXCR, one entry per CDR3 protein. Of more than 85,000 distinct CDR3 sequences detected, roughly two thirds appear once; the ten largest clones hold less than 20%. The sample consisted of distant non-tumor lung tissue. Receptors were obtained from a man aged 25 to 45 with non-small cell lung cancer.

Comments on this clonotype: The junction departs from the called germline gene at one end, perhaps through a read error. CDR3 in amino acids: CTSSGSTDIDTQYF. As DNA, the CDR3 is TGTACCAGCAGTGGGTCGACAGACATAGATACGCAGTATTTT. The V gene is TRBV6-4, the J gene TRBJ2-3; tentative D call: TRBD1 (5 bases). CDR3 size: 14 residues. Germline CDR1 MRHNA, CDR2 SNTAGT.

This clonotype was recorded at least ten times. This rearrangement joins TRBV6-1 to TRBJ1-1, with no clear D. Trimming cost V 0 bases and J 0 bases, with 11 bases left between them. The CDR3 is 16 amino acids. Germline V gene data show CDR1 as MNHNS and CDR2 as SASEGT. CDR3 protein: CASSEAIGALNTEAFF. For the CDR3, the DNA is TGTGCCAGCAGTGAAGCGATTGGCGCTCTGAACACTGAAGCTTTCTTT.

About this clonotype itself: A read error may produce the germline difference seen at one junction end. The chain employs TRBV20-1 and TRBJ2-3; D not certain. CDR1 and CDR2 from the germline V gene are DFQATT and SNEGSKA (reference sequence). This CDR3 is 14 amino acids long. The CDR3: CSATSPTGTYTQYF. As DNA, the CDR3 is TGCAGTGCCACATCTCCCACGGGCACATATACGCAATATTTT.

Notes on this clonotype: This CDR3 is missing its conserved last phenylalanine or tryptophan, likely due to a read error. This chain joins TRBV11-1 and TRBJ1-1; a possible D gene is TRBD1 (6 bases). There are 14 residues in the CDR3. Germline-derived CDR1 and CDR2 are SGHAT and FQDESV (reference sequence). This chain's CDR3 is CARSWTAVNTEAFL. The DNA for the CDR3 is TGTGCCAGGAGCTGGACAGCTGTGAACACTGAAGCTTTCCTC.

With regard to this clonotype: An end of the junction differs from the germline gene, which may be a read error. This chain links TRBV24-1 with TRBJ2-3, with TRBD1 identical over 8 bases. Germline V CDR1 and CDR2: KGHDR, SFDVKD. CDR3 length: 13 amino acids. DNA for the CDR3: TGTGCCATCAGTGATCCAGGACAGGGCCCGCAGTATTTT. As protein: CAISDPGQGPQYF.

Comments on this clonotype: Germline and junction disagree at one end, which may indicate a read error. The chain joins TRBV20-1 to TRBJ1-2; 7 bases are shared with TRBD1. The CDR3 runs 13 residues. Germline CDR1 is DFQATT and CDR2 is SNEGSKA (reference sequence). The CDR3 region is CNARDPGQDGCTF. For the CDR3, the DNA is TGCAATGCTAGAGATCCCGGACAGGATGGCTGCACCTTC.

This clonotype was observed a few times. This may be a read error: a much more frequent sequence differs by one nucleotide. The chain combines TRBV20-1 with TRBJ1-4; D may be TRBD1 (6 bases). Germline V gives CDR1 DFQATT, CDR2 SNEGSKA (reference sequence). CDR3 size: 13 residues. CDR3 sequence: CSAIQGGDEKLVF. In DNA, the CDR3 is TGCAGTGCTATACAGGGAGGTGATGAAAAACTGGTTTTT.

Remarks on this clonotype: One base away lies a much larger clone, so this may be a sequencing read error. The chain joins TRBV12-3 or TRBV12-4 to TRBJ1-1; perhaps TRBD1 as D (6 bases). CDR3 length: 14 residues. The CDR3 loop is CVSTPQQGNTEAFF. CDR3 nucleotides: TGTGTCAGCACCCCACAACAGGGTAACACTGAAGCTTTCTTT.

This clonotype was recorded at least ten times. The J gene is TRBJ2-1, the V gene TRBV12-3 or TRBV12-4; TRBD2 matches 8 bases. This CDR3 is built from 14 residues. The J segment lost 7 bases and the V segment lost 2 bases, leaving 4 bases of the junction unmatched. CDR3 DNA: TGTGCCAGCAGTTTAAGCGGGGGTTCAAATGAGCAGTTCTTC. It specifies CASSLSGGSNEQFF.

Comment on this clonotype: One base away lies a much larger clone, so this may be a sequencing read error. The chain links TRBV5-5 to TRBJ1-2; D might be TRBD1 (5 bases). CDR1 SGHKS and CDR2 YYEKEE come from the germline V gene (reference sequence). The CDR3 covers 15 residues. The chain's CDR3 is CASGLDPRGNYGYTF. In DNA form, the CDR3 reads TGTGCCAGCGGCTTGGACCCTAGGGGTAACTATGGCTACACCTTC.